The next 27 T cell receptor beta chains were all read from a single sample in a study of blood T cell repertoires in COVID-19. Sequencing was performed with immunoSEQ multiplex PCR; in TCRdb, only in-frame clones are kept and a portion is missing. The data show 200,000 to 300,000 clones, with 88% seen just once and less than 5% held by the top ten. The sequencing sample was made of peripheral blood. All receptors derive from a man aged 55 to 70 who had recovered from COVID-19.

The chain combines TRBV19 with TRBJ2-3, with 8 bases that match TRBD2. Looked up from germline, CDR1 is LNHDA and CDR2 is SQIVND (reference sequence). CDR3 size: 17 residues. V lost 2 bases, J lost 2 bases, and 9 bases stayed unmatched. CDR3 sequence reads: CASSIKGLGPPTDTQYF. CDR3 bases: TGTGCCAGTAGTATAAAGGGACTAGGCCCTCCCACAGATACGCAGTATTTT.

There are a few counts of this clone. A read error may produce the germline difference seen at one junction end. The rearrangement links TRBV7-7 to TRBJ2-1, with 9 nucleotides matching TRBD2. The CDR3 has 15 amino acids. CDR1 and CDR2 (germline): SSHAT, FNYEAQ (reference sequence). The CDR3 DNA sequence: TGTGCCAGCAGCGTAGCGGGGGCCTCCTACAATGAGCAGTTCTTC. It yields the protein CASSVAGASYNEQFF.

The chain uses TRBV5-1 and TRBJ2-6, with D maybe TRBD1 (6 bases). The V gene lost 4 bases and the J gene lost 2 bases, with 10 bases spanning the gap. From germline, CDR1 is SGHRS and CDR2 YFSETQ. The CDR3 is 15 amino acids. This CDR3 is CASSPEGAGANVLTF. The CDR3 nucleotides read TGCGCCAGCAGCCCTGAGGGGGCTGGGGCCAACGTCCTGACTTTC.

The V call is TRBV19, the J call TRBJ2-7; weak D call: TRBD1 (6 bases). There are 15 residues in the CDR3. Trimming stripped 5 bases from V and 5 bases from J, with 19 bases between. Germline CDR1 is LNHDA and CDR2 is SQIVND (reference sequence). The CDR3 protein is CASSRQDFPKNEQYF. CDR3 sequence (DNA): TGTGCCAGTAGTCGACAGGACTTCCCCAAGAACGAGCAGTACTTC. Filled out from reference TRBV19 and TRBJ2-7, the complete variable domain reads DGGITQSPKYLFRKEGQNVTLSCEQNLNHDAMYWYRQDPGQGLRLIYYSQIVNDFQKGDIAEGYSVSREKKESFPLTVTSAQKNPTAFYLCASSRQDFPKNEQYFGPGTRLTVT.

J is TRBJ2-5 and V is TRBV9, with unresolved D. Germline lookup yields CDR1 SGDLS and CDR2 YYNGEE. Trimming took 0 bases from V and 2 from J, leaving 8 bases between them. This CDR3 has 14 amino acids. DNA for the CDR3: TGTGCCAGCAGCGTAGGTGGCCCACAAGAGACCCAGTACTTC. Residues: CASSVGGPQETQYF. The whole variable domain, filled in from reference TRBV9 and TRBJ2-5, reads DSGVTQTPKHLITATGQRVTLRCSPRSGDLSVYWYQQSLDQGLQFLIQYYNGEERAKGNILERFSAQQFPDLHSELNLSSLELGDSALYFCASSVGGPQETQYFGPGTRLLVL.

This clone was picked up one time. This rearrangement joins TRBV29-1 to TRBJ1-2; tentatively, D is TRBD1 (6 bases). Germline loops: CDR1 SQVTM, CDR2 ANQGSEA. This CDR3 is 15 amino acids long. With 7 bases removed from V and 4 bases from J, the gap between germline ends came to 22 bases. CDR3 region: CSATDSQAILYGYTF. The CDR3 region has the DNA TGCAGCGCGACGGACAGCCAAGCTATCCTCTATGGCTACACCTTC. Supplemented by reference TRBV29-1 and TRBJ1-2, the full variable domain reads SAVISQKPSRDICQRGTSLTIQCQVDSQVTMMFWYRQQPGQSLTLIATANQGSEATYESGFVIDKFPISRPNLTFSTLTVSNMSPEDSSIYLCSATDSQAILYGYTFGSGTRLTVV.

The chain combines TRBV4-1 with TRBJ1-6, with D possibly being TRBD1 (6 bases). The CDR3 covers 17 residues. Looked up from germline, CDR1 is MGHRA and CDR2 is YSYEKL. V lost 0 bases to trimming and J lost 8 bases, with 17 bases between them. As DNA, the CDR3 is TGCGCCAGCAGCCAAGAAGTATGGCAGGCAGGGGATTCACCCCTCCACTTT. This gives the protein CASSQEVWQAGDSPLHF.

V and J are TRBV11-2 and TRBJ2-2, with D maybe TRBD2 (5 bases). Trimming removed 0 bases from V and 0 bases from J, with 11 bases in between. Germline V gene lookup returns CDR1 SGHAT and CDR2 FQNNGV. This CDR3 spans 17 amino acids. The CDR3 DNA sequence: TGTGCCAGCAGCTTAGAGCCACTAGTCGCGAACACCGGGGAGCTGTTTTTT. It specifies CASSLEPLVANTGELFF.

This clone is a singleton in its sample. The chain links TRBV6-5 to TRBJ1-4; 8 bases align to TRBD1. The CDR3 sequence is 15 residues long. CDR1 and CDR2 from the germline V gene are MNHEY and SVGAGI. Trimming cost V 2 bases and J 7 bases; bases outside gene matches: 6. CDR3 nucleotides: TGTGCCAGCAGTTACGGGACAGGTGGTACTGAAAAACTGTTTTTT. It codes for CASSYGTGGTEKLFF.

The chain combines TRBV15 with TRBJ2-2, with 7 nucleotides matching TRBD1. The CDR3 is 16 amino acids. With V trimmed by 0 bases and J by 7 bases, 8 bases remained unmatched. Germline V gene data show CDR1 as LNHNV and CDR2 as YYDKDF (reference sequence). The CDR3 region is CATSREIGQANGELFF. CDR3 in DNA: TGTGCCACCAGCAGAGAAATAGGACAGGCAAACGGGGAGCTGTTTTTT.

The CDR3 DNA reads TGTGCCAGCAGCTATAATACAGGGCTGGCTAATGAAAAACTGTTTTTT. It encodes CASSYNTGLANEKLFF. V gene TRBV11-2 combines with J gene TRBJ1-4; the D gene is possibly TRBD1 (6 bases). With 4 bases removed from V and 3 bases from J, the gap between germline ends came to 15 bases. Germline V CDR1 and CDR2: SGHAT, FQNNGV. The CDR3 is 16 amino acids.

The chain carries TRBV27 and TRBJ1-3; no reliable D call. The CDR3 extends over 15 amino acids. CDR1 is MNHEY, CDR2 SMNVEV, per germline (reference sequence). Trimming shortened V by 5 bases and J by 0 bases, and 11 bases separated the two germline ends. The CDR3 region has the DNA TGTGCCAGCAGTACACGGGGATCCTCTGGAAACACCATATATTTT. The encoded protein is CASSTRGSSGNTIYF.

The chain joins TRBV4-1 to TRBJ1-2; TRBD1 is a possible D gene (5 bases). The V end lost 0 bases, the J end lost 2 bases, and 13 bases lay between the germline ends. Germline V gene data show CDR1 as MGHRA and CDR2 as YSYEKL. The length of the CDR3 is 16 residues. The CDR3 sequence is CASSQDSGRGNYGYTF. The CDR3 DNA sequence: TGCGCCAGCAGCCAAGACTCGGGCCGGGGGAACTATGGCTACACCTTC.

The CDR3 nucleotides read TGCAGCGTTGCACCCTCCCACAGGGTGTCCGTGAACACTGAAGCTTTCTTT. This sequence encodes CSVAPSHRVSVNTEAFF. The genes are TRBV29-1 and TRBJ1-1, with a weak D call TRBD1 (6 bases). The germline V gene has CDR1 SQVTM and CDR2 ANQGSEA. V was shortened by 4 bases and J by 0 bases, with 21 bases between the two germline ends. This CDR3 comprises 17 residues.

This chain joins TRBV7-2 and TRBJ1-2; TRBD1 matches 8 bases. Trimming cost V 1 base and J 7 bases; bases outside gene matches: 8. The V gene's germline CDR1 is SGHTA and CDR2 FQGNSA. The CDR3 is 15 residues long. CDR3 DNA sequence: TGTGCCAGCAGCTTAGGGGCAGGGGGCCCAGGTGGCTACACCTTC. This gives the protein CASSLGAGGPGGYTF. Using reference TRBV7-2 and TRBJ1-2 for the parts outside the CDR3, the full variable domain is GAGVSQSPSNKVTEKGKDVELRCDPISGHTALYWYRQSLGQGLEFLIYFQGNSAPDKSGLPSDRFSAERTGGSVSTLTIQRTQQEDSAVYLCASSLGAGGPGGYTFGSGTRLTVV.

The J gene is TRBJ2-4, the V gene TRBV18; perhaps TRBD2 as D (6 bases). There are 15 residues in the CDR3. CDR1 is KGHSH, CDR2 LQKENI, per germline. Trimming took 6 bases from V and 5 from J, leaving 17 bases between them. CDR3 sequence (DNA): TGTGCCAGCTCTCCCCGCCGGGACTCCCAAAACATTCAGTACTTC. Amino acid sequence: CASSPRRDSQNIQYF.

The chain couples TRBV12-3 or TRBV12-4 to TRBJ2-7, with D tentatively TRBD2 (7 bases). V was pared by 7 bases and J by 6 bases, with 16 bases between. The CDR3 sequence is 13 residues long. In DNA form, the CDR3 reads TGTGCCAGCAACGTAAAGGGGGGGAGCGAGCAGTACTTC. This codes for CASNVKGGSEQYF.

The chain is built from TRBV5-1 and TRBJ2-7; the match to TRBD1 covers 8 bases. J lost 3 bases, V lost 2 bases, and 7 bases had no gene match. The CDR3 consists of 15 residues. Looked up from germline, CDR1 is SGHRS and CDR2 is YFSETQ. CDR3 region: CASSLPGQGIYEQYF. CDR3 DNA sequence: TGCGCCAGCAGCTTACCTGGACAGGGAATCTACGAGCAGTACTTC.

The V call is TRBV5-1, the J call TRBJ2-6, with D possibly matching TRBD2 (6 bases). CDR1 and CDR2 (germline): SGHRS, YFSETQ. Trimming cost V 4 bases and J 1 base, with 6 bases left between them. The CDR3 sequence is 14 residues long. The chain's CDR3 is CASSGGSGANVLTF. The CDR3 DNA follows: TGCGCCAGCAGCGGAGGGTCTGGGGCCAACGTCCTGACTTTC.

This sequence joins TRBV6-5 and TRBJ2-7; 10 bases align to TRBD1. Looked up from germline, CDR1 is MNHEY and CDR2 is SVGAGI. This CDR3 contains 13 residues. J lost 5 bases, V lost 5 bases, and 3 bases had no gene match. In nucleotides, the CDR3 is TGTGCCAGCAGTCAGACAGGGGGCAACGAGCAGTACTTC. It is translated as CASSQTGGNEQYF.

CDR3 DNA sequence: TGCGCCAGCAGCCAGACCCCTGGCAGGGCTAACTATGGCTACACCTTC. The encoded protein is CASSQTPGRANYGYTF. The chain uses TRBV4-1 and TRBJ1-2; D possibly corresponds to TRBD1 (5 bases). Germline CDR1 reads MGHRA; CDR2 reads YSYEKL. V dropped 3 bases and J dropped 0 bases, with 14 bases sitting between them. The CDR3 has 16 amino acids.

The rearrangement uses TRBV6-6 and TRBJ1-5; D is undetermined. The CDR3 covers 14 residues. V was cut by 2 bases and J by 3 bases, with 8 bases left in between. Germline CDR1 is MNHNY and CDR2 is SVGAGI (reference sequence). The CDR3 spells CASSYRESNQPQHF. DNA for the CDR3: TGTGCCAGCAGTTACAGAGAGTCCAATCAGCCCCAGCATTTT.

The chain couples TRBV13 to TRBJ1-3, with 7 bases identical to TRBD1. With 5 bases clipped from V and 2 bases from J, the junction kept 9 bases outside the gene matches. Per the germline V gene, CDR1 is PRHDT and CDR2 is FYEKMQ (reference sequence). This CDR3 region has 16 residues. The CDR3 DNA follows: TGTGCCAGCAGCCCCCGGGACAGTCTGACTGGAAACACCATATATTTT. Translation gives CASSPRDSLTGNTIYF.

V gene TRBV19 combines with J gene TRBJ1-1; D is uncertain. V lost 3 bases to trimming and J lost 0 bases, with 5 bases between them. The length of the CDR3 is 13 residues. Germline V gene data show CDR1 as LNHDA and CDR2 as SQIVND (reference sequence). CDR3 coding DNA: TGTGCCAGTAGTATTTCGGTGAACACTGAAGCTTTCTTT. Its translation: CASSISVNTEAFF.

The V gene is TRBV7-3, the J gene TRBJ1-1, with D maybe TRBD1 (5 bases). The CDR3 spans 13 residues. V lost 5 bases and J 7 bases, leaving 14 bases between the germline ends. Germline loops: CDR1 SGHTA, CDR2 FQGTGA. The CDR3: CASSLIRGSEAFF. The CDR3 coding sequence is TGTGCCAGCAGCCTCATAAGGGGCAGTGAAGCTTTCTTT.

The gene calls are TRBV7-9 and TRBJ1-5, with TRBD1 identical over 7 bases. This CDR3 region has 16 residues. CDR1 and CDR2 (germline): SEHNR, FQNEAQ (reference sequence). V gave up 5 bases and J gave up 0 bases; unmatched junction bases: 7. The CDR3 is CASSHRDSYSNQPQHF. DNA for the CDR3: TGTGCCAGCAGCCACCGGGACAGTTATAGCAATCAGCCCCAGCATTTT.

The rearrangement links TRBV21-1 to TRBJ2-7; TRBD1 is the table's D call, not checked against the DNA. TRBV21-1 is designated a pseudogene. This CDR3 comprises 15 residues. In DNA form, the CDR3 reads TGTGCCAGCAGCAAAGAAGGACAGGAGCCCTACGAGCAGTACTTC. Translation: CASSKEGQEPYEQYF.